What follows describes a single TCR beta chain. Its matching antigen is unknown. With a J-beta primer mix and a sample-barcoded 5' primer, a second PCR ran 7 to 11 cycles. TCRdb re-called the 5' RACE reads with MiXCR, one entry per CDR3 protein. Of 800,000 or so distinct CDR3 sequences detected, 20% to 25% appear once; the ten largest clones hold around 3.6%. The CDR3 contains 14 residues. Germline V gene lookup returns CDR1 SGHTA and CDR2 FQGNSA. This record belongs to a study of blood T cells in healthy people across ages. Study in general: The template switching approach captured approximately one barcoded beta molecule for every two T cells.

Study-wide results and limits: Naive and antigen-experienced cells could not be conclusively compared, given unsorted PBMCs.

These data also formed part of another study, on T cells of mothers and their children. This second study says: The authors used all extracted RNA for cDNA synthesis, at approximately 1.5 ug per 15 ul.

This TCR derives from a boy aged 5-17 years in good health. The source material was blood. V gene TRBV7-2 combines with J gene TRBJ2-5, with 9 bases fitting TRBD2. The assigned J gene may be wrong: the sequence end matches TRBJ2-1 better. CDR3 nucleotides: TGTGCCAGCAGCTCCGGCGGGAGGGCCGAGACACAGTTCTTC. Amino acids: CASSSGGRAETQFF.